This note documents a single TCR beta chain sequence. The target antigen is unknown. Little can be read into the size of this beta chain, an off-target read in a library designed for alpha chains. Amplification of TCR alpha and beta CDR3 regions from RNA used iRepertoire nested multiplex PCR. For one-step reverse transcription and amplification, 100-400 ng of tissue mRNA or PBMC total RNA was used. TCRdb itself ran the multiplex PCR reads through MiXCR, one entry per CDR3 protein. The sample shows a few thousand distinct CDR3 sequences, approximately 83% of them seen only once. V dropped 2 bases and J dropped 2 bases, with 16 bases sitting between them. The CDR3 consists of 16 residues. Germline values: CDR1 MNHEY, CDR2 SVGEGT. This sample was included in a study of glioma-infiltrating T cells. General observations from the study: Tissue and blood shared very few CDR3 sequences.

The sample was glioma tissue, nonneoplastic brain tissue, or PBMCs (not recorded which). The rearrangement uses TRBV6-2 or TRBV6-3 and TRBJ2-7; D is perhaps TRBD1 (5 bases). This receptor was identified in a human donor with low-grade glioma or glioblastoma, undergoing nonglioma brain surgery, or in good health (not recorded which). CDR3 coding DNA: TGTGCCAGCAGTTACCCGAGCAGGGTGCAGACCTACGAGCAGTACTTC. As protein: CASSYPSRVQTYEQYF.